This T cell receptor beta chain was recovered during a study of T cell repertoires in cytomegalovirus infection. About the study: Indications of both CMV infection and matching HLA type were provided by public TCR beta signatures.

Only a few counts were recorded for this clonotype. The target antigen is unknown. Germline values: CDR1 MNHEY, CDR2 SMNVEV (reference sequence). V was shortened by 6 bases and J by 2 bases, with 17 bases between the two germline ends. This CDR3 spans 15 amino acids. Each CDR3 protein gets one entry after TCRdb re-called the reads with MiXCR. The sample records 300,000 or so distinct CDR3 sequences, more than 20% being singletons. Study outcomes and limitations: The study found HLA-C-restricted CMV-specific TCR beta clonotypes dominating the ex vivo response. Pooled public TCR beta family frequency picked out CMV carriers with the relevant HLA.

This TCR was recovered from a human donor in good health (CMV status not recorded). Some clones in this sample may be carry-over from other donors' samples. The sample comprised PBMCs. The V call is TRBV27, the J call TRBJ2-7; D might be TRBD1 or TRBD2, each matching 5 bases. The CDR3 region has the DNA TGTGCCAGCAGCCTGAAGCCGGGACGAACCTACGAGCAGTACTTC. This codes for CASSLKPGRTYEQYF.